The 2 T cell receptor beta chains in this list originate from one sample, sequenced in a study of blood T cell repertoires in COVID-19. Libraries were prepared by immunoSEQ multiplex PCR; TCRdb keeps only in-frame clonotypes and omits some of them. This table holds roughly 53,000 clones, approximately 90% found once. The specimen was peripheral blood. Receptors originate from a man aged 35 to 55 with active COVID-19.

The V gene is TRBV7-2, the J gene TRBJ1-2; unclear D gene. CDR3 length equals 15 residues. Germline CDR1 is SGHTA and CDR2 is FQGNSA. Trimming left V 5 bases short and J 1 base short, with 14 bases between. The CDR3 DNA sequence: TGTGCCAGCAGCCCTACAGTATTGGGTAACTATGGCTACACCTTC. It encodes CASSPTVLGNYGYTF.

The chain is built from TRBV7-2 and TRBJ2-3; the D gene is possibly TRBD2 (5 bases). Trimming pared 2 bases from V and 0 bases from J, leaving 15 bases between. CDR3 size: 17 residues. Germline CDR1 reads SGHTA; CDR2 reads FQGNSA. CDR3 amino acids: CASSLYRGGGSTDTQYF. In DNA, the CDR3 is TGTGCCAGCAGCTTATATCGTGGAGGTGGAAGCACAGATACGCAGTATTTT.